Listed below are T cell receptor beta chains from one sample, sequenced in a study of blood T cell repertoires in COVID-19. Libraries were prepared by immunoSEQ multiplex PCR; TCRdb keeps only in-frame clonotypes and omits some of them. The profile shows 150,000 or so clones, roughly 80% of them singletons. Sequencing input: PBMCs or T cells enriched from blood (not recorded which). The source is a woman aged 55-75 years who had recovered from COVID-19. Each CDR3 is given with its conserved first and last residue. Fields, in order: D gene, J gene, clone size, V gene, CDR3 DNA, CDR3 protein. The D gene is left open where the match is weak. For some rows the clone size is stated as once, few or many, or as a class when expanded; others skip it.

D: TRBD2; J: TRBJ2-5; size: .; V: TRBV3-1/TRBV3-2; DNA: TGTGCCAGCAGCCAAAGGCCTAGCGGGGGGCAAGAGACCCAGTACTTC; CDR3: CASSQRPSGGQETQYF
D: .; J: TRBJ1-2; size: .; V: TRBV10-2; DNA: TGCGCCAGCAGTGACAGGGGTGGGGACTATGGCTACACCTTC; CDR3: CASSDRGGDYGYTF
D: .; J: TRBJ1-4; size: .; V: TRBV11-2; DNA: TGTGCCAGCAGCTCGAGGGGGTGGGCTAATGAAAAACTGTTTTTT; CDR3: CASSSRGWANEKLFF
D: .; J: TRBJ2-3; size: .; V: TRBV13; DNA: TGTGCCAGCAGCTCCGTATACGGTACGCAGTATTTT; CDR3: CASSSVYGTQYF
D: TRBD1; J: TRBJ2-7; size: .; V: TRBV9; DNA: TGTGCCAGCAGCATTACGGGACAGGGGCAGCAGTACTTC; CDR3: CASSITGQGQQYF
D: .; J: TRBJ2-1; size: .; V: TRBV7-2; DNA: TGTGCCAGCAGCTTAGGGGCAGGGACTTACAATGAGCAGTTCTTC; CDR3: CASSLGAGTYNEQFF
D: TRBD1; J: TRBJ2-7; size: .; V: TRBV4-1; DNA: TGCGCCAGCAGCCCCCGGGACAGGGGGACCTACGAGCAGTACTTC; CDR3: CASSPRDRGTYEQYF
D: .; J: TRBJ2-3; size: once; V: TRBV5-1; DNA: TGCGCCAGCAGAAGCTTTGGAGCCACAGATACGCAGTATTTT; CDR3: CASRSFGATDTQYF
D: TRBD2; J: TRBJ2-1; size: .; V: TRBV6-5; DNA: TGTGCCAGCAGCCCGATAGGGAGGGGAAACGGTGAGCAGTTCTTC; CDR3: CASSPIGRGNGEQFF
D: TRBD2; J: TRBJ2-4; size: once; V: TRBV27; DNA: TGTGCCAGCAGACTAGCGGGGGGAGGCAAAAACATTCAGTACTTC; CDR3: CASRLAGGGKNIQYF
D: TRBD2; J: TRBJ2-5; size: once; V: TRBV27; DNA: TGTGCCAGCAGTCTCGGGACTAGCGGGGACCAAGAGACCCAGTACTTC; CDR3: CASSLGTSGDQETQYF
D: .; J: TRBJ2-3; size: .; V: TRBV15; DNA: TGTGCCACCAGCAGAGATCAGGGTGTGACAGATACGCAGTATTTT; CDR3: CATSRDQGVTDTQYF
D: .; J: TRBJ2-3; size: .; V: TRBV27; DNA: TGTGCCAGCAGCTTAAAACAGGGCTCGCAGTATTTT; CDR3: CASSLKQGSQYF
D: .; J: TRBJ2-3; size: .; V: TRBV5-1; DNA: TGCGCCAGCAGCTTGGCATGGTCAGGGGGCACAGATACGCAGTATTTT; CDR3: CASSLAWSGGTDTQYF
D: TRBD2; J: TRBJ2-6; size: once; V: TRBV2; DNA: TGTGCCAGCAGTGAGACGGGGGGGATCTCTGGGGCCAACGTCCTGACTTTC; CDR3: CASSETGGISGANVLTF
D: .; J: TRBJ1-1; size: .; V: TRBV18; DNA: TGTGCCAGCTCACAGACCTCCGGGACACCCAACACTGAAGCTTTCTTT; CDR3: CASSQTSGTPNTEAFF
D: TRBD1; J: TRBJ2-2; size: .; V: TRBV19; DNA: TGTGCCAGTAGTCTGTCCCAGGGACAGGGAGGTGACCGGGAGCTGTTTTTT; CDR3: CASSLSQGQGGDRELFF
D: TRBD1; J: TRBJ1-6; size: .; V: TRBV6-5; DNA: TGTGCCAGCATTAACCGGGACAGGGACTATTCACCCCTCCACTTT; CDR3: CASINRDRDYSPLHF
D: TRBD2; J: TRBJ2-2; size: .; V: TRBV5-4; DNA: TGTGCCAGCAGCACCCGGGAGGTGACCACCGGGGAGCTGTTTTTT; CDR3: CASSTREVTTGELFF
D: TRBD1; J: TRBJ1-6; size: .; V: TRBV11-2; DNA: TGTGCCAGCAGCTTAGGGGGACAGGGGGATTCACCCCTCCACTTT; CDR3: CASSLGGQGDSPLHF
D: TRBD1; J: TRBJ1-3; size: .; V: TRBV29-1; DNA: TGCAGCGGGGGGACAGTAGGAAACACCATATATTTT; CDR3: CSGGTVGNTIYF
D: TRBD1; J: TRBJ2-5; size: .; V: TRBV20-1; DNA: TGCAGTGCTAGTGACAGGGGCCCTGAACAGACCCAGTACTTC; CDR3: CSASDRGPEQTQYF
D: .; J: TRBJ2-7; size: .; V: TRBV6-2/TRBV6-3; DNA: TGTGCCAGCAGTTACGGGGGACTCTACGAGCAGTACTTC; CDR3: CASSYGGLYEQYF